This T cell receptor beta chain was documented in a study of T cells in Graves' hyperthyroidism and ophthalmopathy. General study findings and limits: Most expanded thyroid clonotypes above 0.001 also appeared in blood.

This clonotype was seen more than once but under ten times. No antigen is known for it. Germline assignment: CDR1 SEHNR and CDR2 FQNEAQ (reference sequence). This CDR3 spans 14 amino acids. With 5 bases clipped from V and 4 bases from J, the junction kept 7 bases outside the gene matches. What was amplified from RNA transcripts were TCR beta CDR3 regions. TCR CDR3 underwent first-round RT-PCR with the HTBI primer set. Via MiXCR, TCRdb re-called the multiplex PCR reads, giving one row per CDR3 protein. The data show some 600,000 distinct CDR3 sequences, about half seen once. The chain couples TRBV7-9 to TRBJ2-7, with TRBD2 matching 8 bases. Material: peripheral blood or thyroid tissue (not recorded which). The clonotype comes from a woman aged 18-29 years with Graves' hyperthyroidism. The CDR3 region is CASSVEGGGYEQYF. The CDR3 nucleotides read TGTGCCAGCAGCGTAGAGGGCGGGGGGTACGAGCAGTACTTC.